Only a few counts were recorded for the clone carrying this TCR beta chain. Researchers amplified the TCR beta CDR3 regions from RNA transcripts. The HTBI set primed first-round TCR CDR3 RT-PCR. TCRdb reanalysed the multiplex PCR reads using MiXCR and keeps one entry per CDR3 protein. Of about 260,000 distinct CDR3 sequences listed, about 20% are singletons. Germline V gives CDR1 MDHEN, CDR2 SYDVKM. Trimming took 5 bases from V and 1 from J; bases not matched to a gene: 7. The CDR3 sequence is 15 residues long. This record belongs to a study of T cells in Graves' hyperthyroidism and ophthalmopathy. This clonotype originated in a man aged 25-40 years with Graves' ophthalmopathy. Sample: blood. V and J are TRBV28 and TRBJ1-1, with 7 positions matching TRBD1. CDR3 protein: CASSRLQGTNTEAFF. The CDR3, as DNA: TGTGCCAGCAGTCGCCTACAGGGGACGAACACTGAAGCTTTCTTT.